The following is a T cell receptor (beta chain) sequence with its context. Its antigen remains unidentified. Nothing much larger sits one base from this clone, and base qualities are not available. TCRbeta CDR3 regions were amplified from genomic DNA by means of the immunoSEQ Assay, a bias-controlled multiplex PCR. The authors processed their data as follows. Within the assay, amplification of reference gene primers was used to estimate how many nucleated cells each sample contained. To quantify the absolute abundance of each unique TCRbeta CDR3 rearrangement, sequence reads were collapsed and filtered. For each sample, productive Simpson clonality was calculated as the square root of Simpson's diversity index over productive rearrangements. TCRdb provides this immuneACCESS table in a form limited to in-frame rearrangements. Some clones are lacking; in checked studies, under half of them reflect an unresolved V gene, and why the rest are absent is not known. V, J and clone size reflect that table, while D and trimming were determined from the DNA. The sample includes over 200,000 clones, with 87% observed a single time. Together, the top ten hold roughly a tenth of the sample.

Trimming at the junction amounts to 2 bases on V and 10 bases on J, and the germline ends lie 14 bases apart. The CDR3 goes from the cysteine to the phenylalanine over 13 residues. Solely the CDR3 DNA is kept, with 39 bases framed from the first base. The germline V gene yields SGHTA for CDR1 and FQGNSA for CDR2. Enrolling through a virtual design, the prospective study's participants ranged in age from roughly 18 to 95 years and lived across approximately 25 United States geographic areas. In the prospective study, cohorts were assigned on the basis of participant-reported clinical history obtained from a screening survey and a study questionnaire. Recovered participants in ImmuneRACE Cohort 3 were defined as having two consecutive negative NP/OP PCR tests, clearance from a healthcare professional, or resolution of symptoms. In the prospective study, mobile phlebotomists collected whole blood, serum and a nasopharyngeal or oropharyngeal swab from each participant. Participants in the prospective study had the option to provide additional blood draws and questionnaires over a roughly two-month period. Prospective study blood samples were shipped either frozen or at room temperature before DNA extraction.

The sample is drawn from a study of blood T cell repertoires in COVID-19 (dated by TCRdb to 2019 to 2021). Broadly, across the study: Samples covering the acute and convalescent phases of COVID-19 were provided by collaborators in the United States, Italy and Spain. The prospective study material was composed of cDNA or gDNA derived from T cells, B-cell-depleted T cells, or PBMCs. Subjects who had been exposed to COVID-19, were actively infected with it, or had recovered from it provided the deeply sampled blood TCRbeta repertoires that made up the dataset. The repertoires were released in a freely available public database meant as a resource for research on the immune response to SARS-CoV-2. Samples came from the ongoing ImmuneRACE study (first 160 participants) plus 1,254 subjects from 6 global collaborators. Sample metadata almost always included a de-identified subject ID, COVID-19 status, age in years and sex. HLA class I and class II types, where available, came from metadata supplied by the sample provider rather than from assay-based typing. Broader findings and caveats from the paper: The amount of clinical and demographic metadata varied by source and participant and was provided uncurated.

The clonotype was recovered from a man aged 25 to 45 who had recovered from COVID-19. The rearrangement combines TRBV7-2 with TRBJ1-1, and TRBD1 may be the D gene, going by 6 matching bases. Sequenced material: PBMCs or T cells enriched from blood (not recorded which). CDR3 sequence: CASSLSRQVTAFF. The DNA reads TGTGCCAGCAGCTTATCGCGACAGGTAACAGCTTTCTTT. Reference TRBV7-2 and TRBJ1-1 genes cover what lies past the CDR3, so the full variable domain is GAGVSQSPSNKVTEKGKDVELRCDPISGHTALYWYRQSLGQGLEFLIYFQGNSAPDKSGLPSDRFSAERTGGSVSTLTIQRTQQEDSAVYLCASSLSRQVTAFFGQGTRLTVV.